This entry concerns a single TCR beta chain. This entry is derived from a study of immune heterogeneity within non-small cell lung tumors. With 32 V and 13 J primers, multiplex PCR amplified the TCR beta CDR3. TCRdb fed the multiplex PCR reads into MiXCR, producing one record per CDR3 protein. Here the sample spans 10,000 to 12,000 distinct CDR3 sequences, just under 30% being singletons. The CDR3 sequence is 12 residues long. V lost 5 bases and J lost 8; bases outside the gene matches: 1. Bulk tumor genomic DNA was the template, and each sample received approximately 0.65 ug. Several far-apart biopsies were taken per primary tumor during surgery. Curative operations were performed on patients who had untreated, newly diagnosed non-small cell lung cancer.

This chain connects TRBV12-3 or TRBV12-4 to TRBJ2-1, with TRBD1 identical over 9 bases. Source material: lung tumor tissue. The clonotype originates from a woman in her fifties or sixties with non-small cell lung cancer. This CDR3 is CASSHRGHEQFF. The CDR3 bases are TGTGCCAGCAGTCACAGGGGGCATGAGCAGTTCTTC.